This entry concerns a single T cell receptor beta chain. This entry comes from a study of blood T cell repertoires in COVID-19. J lost 1 base, V lost 5 bases, and 7 bases had no gene match. CDR1 and CDR2 from the germline V gene are SEHNR and FQNEAQ (reference sequence). The CDR3 sequence is 16 residues long. Here immunoSEQ multiplex PCR was the method, and the copy in TCRdb shows in-frame clones only, minus some. The profile shows 150,000 to 200,000 clones, about 88% of them singletons. The clonotype originates from a woman between 18 and 29 years old who had recovered from COVID-19. The chain uses TRBV7-9 and TRBJ2-5; TRBD2 aligns across 10 bases. The material sequenced was PBMCs or T cells enriched from blood (not recorded which). CDR3 residues: CASSVGLAVPQETQYF. DNA for the CDR3: TGTGCCAGCAGCGTCGGACTAGCGGTACCCCAAGAGACCCAGTACTTC.